This T cell receptor beta chain was sequenced for a study of shared clonotypes between healthy human individuals. Study observations and caveats: Non-shared clonotypes had lower generation probabilities than those shared by all four donors. Represented genetic and exposure-history diversity was restricted by having few donors. Apart from blood, nothing was sampled; tissue repertoires likely differ.

This table comes from immunoSEQ multiplex PCR, and its TCRdb copy is limited to in-frame clones, with some not included. The table shows about 600,000 clones, with just under 97% occurring only once. In the case of this clone: Its matching antigen is unknown.

V was pared by 2 bases and J by 3 bases, with 14 bases between. The CDR3 covers 16 residues. Germline V gene data show CDR1 as MDHEN and CDR2 as SYDVKM. Naive CD8 isolation took CD45RO-negative cells positively selected for CCR7 and excluded terminally differentiated effector memory CD45RA+ cells. Adult donors, all healthy and HIV-negative, had no recent acute infections or vaccinations. The specimen was naive CD8+ T cells sorted from blood. This sequence originates from a woman in her twenties or thirties in good health. The V call is TRBV28, the J call TRBJ1-5; possible D gene TRBD1, 5 bases. As DNA, the CDR3 is TGTGCCAGCAGTTTACCCCCGGGGCATGCCAATCAGCCCCAGCATTTT. It yields the protein CASSLPPGHANQPQHF. The whole variable domain, filled in from reference TRBV28 and TRBJ1-5, reads DVKVTQSSRYLVKRTGEKVFLECVQDMDHENMFWYRQDPGLGLRLIYFSYDVKMKEKGDIPEGYSVSREKKERFSLILESASTNQTSMYLCASSLPPGHANQPQHFGDGTRLSIL.